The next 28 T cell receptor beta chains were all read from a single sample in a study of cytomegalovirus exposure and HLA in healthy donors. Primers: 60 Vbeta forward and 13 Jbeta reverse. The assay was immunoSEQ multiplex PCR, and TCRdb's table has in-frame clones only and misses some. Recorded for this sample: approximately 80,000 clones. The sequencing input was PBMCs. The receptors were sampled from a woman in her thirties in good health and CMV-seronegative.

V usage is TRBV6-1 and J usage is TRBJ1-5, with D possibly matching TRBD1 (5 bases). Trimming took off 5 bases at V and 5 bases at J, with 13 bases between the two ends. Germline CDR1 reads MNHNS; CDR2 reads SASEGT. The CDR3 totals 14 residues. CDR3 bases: TGTGCCAGCAGTACTGCAGGGATCGATCAGCCCCAGCATTTT. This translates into CASSTAGIDQPQHF.

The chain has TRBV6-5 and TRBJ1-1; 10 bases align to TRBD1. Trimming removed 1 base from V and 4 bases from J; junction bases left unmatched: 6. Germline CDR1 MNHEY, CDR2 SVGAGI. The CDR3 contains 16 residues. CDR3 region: CASSYFSGTGVTEAFF. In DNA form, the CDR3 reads TGTGCCAGCAGTTACTTTTCCGGGACAGGGGTCACTGAAGCTTTCTTT.

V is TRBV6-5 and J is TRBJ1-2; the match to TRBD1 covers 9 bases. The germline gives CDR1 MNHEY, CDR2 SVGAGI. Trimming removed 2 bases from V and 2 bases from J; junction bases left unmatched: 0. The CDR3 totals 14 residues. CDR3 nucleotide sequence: TGTGCCAGCAGTTACGGGACAGGGAACTATGGCTACACCTTC. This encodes CASSYGTGNYGYTF.

CDR3 coding DNA: TGTGCCAGCAGCTTAAAAACCACGAAGAGCGCCTACGAGCAGTACTTC. It is translated as CASSLKTTKSAYEQYF. J is TRBJ2-7 and V is TRBV5-6; unclear D gene. Trimming cost V 2 bases and J 2 bases, with 17 bases left between them. The CDR3 length is 16 residues. The germline CDR1 and CDR2 sequences are SGHDT and YYEEEE. Looking up the rest from reference TRBV5-6 and TRBJ2-7 gives the full variable domain: DAGVTQSPTHLIKTRGQQVTLRCSPKSGHDTVSWYQQALGQGPQFIFQYYEEEERQRGNFPDRFSGHQFPNYSSELNVNALLLGDSALYLCASSLKTTKSAYEQYFGPGTRLTVT.

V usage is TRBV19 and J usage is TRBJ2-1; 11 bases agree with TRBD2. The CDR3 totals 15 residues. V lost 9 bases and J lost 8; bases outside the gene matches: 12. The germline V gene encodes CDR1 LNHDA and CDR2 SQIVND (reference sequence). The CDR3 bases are TGTGCCAGAACGCGGGCTAGCGGGAGGTCCGATGAGCAGTTCTTC. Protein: CARTRASGRSDEQFF.

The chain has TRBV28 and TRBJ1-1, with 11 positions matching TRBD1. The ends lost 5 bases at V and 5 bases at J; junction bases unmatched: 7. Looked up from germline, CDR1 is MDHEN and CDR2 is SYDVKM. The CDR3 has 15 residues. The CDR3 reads CASSRGQGARTEAFF. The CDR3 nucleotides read TGTGCCAGCAGTCGTGGACAGGGGGCGAGGACTGAAGCTTTCTTT.

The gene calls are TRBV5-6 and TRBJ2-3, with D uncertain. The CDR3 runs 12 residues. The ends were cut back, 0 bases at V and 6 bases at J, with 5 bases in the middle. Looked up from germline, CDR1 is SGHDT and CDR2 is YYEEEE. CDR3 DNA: TGTGCCAGCAGCTTGGAACGGGATACGCAGTATTTT. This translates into CASSLERDTQYF. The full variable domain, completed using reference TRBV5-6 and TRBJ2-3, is DAGVTQSPTHLIKTRGQQVTLRCSPKSGHDTVSWYQQALGQGPQFIFQYYEEEERQRGNFPDRFSGHQFPNYSSELNVNALLLGDSALYLCASSLERDTQYFGPGTRLTVL.

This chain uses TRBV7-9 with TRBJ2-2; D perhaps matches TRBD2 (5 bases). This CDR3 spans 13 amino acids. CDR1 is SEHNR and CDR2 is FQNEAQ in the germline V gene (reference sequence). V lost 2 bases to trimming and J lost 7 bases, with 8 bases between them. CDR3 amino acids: CASSLYGGGELFF. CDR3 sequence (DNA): TGTGCCAGCAGCTTATACGGAGGCGGGGAGCTGTTTTTT.

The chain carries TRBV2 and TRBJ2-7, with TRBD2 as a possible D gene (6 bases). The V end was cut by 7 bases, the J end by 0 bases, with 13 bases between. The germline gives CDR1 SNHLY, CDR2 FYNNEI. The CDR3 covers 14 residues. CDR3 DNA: TGTGCCAGCAAGGAGGGCCCCTTCTCCTACGAGCAGTACTTC. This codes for CASKEGPFSYEQYF.

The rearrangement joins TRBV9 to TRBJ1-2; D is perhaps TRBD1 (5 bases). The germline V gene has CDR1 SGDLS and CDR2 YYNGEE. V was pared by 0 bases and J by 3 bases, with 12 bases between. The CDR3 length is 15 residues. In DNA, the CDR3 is TGTGCCAGCAGCGTAGCTGCCAGGGCCGACTATGGCTACACCTTC. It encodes CASSVAARADYGYTF.

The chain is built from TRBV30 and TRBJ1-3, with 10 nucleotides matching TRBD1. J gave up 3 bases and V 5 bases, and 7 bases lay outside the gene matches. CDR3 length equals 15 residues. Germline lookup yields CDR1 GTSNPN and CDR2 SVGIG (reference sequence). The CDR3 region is CAWGTGTGDGNTIYF. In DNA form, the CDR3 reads TGTGCCTGGGGAACCGGGACAGGGGATGGAAACACCATATATTTT.

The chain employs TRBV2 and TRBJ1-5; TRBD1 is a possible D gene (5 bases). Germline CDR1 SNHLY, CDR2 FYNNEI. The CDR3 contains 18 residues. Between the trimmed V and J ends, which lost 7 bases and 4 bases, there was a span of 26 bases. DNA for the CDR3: TGTGCCAGCACCCCAAATCGTGGGGGGGGGTCGGGTAATCAGCCCCAGCATTTT. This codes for CASTPNRGGGSGNQPQHF.

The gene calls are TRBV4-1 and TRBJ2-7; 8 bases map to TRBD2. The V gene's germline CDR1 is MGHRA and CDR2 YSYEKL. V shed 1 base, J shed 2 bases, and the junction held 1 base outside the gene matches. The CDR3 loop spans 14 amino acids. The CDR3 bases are TGCGCCAGCAGCCAAGCGGGGGGGGCCTACGAGCAGTACTTC. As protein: CASSQAGGAYEQYF.

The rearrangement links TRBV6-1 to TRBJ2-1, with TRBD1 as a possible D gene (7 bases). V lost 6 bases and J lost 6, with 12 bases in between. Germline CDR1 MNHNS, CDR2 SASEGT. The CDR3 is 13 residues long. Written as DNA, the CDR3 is TGTGCCAGCAGACACCAGGGGGGCAATGAGCAGTTCTTC. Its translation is CASRHQGGNEQFF.

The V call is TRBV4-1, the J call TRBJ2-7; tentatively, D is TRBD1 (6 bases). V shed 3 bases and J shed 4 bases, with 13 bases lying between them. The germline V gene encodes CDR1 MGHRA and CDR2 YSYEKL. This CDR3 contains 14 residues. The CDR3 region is CASSHTKRGYEQYF. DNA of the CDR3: TGCGCCAGCAGCCACACGAAGAGGGGGTACGAGCAGTACTTC.

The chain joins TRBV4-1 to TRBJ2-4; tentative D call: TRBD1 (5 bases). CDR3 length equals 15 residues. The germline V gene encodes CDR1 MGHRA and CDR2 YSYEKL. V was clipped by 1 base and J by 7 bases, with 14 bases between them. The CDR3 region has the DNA TGCGCCAGCAGCCAAGTAGGCCAGGGTGTCAACATTCAGTACTTC. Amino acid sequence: CASSQVGQGVNIQYF.

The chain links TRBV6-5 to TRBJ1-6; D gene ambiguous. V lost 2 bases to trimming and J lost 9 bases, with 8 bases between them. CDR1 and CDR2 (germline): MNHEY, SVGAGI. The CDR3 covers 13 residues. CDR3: CASSYEIGSPLHF. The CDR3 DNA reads TGTGCCAGCAGTTACGAGATCGGTTCACCCCTCCACTTT.

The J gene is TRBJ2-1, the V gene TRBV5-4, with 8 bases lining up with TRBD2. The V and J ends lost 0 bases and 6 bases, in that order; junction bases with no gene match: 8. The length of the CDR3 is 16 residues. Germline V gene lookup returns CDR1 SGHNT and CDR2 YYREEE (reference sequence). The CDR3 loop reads CASSLEAGVRGNEQFF. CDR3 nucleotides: TGTGCCAGCAGCTTGGAAGCGGGAGTCCGGGGCAATGAGCAGTTCTTC.

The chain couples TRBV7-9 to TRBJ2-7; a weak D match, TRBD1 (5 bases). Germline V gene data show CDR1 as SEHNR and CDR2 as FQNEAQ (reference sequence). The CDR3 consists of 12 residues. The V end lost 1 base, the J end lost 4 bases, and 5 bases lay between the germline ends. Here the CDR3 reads CASSLGQYEQYF. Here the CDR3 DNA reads TGTGCCAGCAGCTTAGGACAGTACGAGCAGTACTTC.

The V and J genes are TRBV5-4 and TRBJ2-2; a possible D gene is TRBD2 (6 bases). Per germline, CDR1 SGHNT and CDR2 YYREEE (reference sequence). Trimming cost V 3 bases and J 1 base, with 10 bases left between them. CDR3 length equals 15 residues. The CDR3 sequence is CASSSGGMNTGELFF. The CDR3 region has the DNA TGTGCCAGCAGCTCGGGCGGGATGAACACCGGGGAGCTGTTTTTT.

The CDR3 spells CASSGTEREINEKLFF. DNA for the CDR3: TGTGCCAGCAGCGGGACGGAGCGGGAGATAAATGAAAAACTGTTTTTT. The rearrangement links TRBV4-2 to TRBJ1-4; TRBD1 is a possible D gene (5 bases). This CDR3 is 16 amino acids long. With 5 bases removed from V and 5 bases from J, the gap between germline ends came to 18 bases. Germline assignment: CDR1 LGHNA and CDR2 YNFKEQ.

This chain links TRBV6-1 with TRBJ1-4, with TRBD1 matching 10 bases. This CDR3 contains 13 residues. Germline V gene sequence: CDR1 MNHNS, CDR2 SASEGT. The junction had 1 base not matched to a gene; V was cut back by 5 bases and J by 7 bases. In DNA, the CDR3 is TGTGCCAGCAGTCGGGACAGGGGTGAAAAACTGTTTTTT. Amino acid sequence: CASSRDRGEKLFF.

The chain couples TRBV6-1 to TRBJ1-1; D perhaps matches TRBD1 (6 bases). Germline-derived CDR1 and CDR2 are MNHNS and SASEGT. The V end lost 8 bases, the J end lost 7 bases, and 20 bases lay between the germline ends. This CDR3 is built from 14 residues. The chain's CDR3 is CASVLVGGADEAFF. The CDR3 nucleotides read TGTGCCAGCGTCTTGGTGGGGGGGGCCGATGAAGCTTTCTTT.

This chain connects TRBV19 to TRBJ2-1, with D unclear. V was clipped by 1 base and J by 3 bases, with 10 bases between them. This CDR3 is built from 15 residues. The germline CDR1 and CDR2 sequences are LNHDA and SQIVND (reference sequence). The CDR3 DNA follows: TGTGCCAGTAGTATAGGGGTTCGGGTCTACAATGAGCAGTTCTTC. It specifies CASSIGVRVYNEQFF. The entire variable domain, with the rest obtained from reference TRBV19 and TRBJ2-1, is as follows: DGGITQSPKYLFRKEGQNVTLSCEQNLNHDAMYWYRQDPGQGLRLIYYSQIVNDFQKGDIAEGYSVSREKKESFPLTVTSAQKNPTAFYLCASSIGVRVYNEQFFGPGTRLTVL.

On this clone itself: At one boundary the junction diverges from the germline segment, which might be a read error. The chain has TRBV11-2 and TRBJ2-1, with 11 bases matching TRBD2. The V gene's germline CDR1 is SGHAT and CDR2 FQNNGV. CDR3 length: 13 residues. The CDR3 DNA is TGTGCCAGCAGTTTTAGCGGGAGGGCGTTACAGGTCTTC. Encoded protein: CASSFSGRALQVF.

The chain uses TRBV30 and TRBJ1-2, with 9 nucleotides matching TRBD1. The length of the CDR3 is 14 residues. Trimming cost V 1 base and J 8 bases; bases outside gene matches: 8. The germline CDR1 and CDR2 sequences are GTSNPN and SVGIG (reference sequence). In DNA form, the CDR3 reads TGTGCCTGGAGTGGACAGGGGGGGGGTTGGGGCTACACCTTC. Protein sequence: CAWSGQGGGWGYTF.

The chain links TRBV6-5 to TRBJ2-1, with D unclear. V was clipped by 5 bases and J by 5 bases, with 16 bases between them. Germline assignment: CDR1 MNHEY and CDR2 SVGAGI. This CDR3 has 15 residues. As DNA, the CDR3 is TGTGCCAGCAGTGTTGGCGCAGGTACGAACAATGAGCAGTTCTTC. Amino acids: CASSVGAGTNNEQFF.

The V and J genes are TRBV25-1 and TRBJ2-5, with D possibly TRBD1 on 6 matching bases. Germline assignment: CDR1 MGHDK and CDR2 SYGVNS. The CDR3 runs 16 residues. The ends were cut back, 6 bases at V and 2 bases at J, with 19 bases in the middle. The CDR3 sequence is CASSTSPGQPQETQYF. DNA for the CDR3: TGTGCCAGCAGCACCTCCCCGGGACAACCACAAGAGACCCAGTACTTC.